The table lists the clone carrying this T cell receptor (beta chain) with a few counts. This specimen comes from a study of patients and donors after allogeneic stem cell transplantation. One entry per CDR3 protein, called by TCRdb with MiXCR from the RT-PCR reads. The sample shows approximately 200,000 distinct CDR3 sequences, around 40% of them seen only once. Looked up from germline, CDR1 is SGDLS and CDR2 is YYNGEE. The CDR3 runs to 13 residues. The ends were cut back, 3 bases at V and 4 bases at J, with 10 bases in the middle. This clonotype originated in a human donor who was either an allogeneic HSCT recipient or a stem cell or donor lymphocyte infusion donor (not recorded which). It is not recorded whose cells these are; they may come from a transplant donor. Sample: blood, either unsorted or a sorted T cell fraction (not recorded which). The V gene is TRBV9, the J gene TRBJ1-1, with D hard to call. The CDR3 DNA is TGTGCCAGCAGCGCCGAGAGGAGCACTGAAGCTTTCTTT. Amino acid sequence: CASSAERSTEAFF.